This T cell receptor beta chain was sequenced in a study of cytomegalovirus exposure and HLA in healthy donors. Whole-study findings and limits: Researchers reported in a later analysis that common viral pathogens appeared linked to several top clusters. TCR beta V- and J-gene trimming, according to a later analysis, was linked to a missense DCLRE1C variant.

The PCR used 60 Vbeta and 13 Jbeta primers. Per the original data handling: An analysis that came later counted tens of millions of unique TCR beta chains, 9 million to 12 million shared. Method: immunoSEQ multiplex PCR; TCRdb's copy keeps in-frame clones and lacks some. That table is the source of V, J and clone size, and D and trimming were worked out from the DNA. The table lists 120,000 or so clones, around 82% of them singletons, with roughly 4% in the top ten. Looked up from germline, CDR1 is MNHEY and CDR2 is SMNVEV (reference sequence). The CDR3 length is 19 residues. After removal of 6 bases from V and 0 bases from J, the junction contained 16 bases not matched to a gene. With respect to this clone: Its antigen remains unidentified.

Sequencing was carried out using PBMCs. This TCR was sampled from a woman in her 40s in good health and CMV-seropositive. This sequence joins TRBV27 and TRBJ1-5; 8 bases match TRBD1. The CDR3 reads CASSLDPGTGPYSNQPQHF. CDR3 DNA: TGTGCCAGCAGCTTGGACCCCGGGACAGGACCGTATAGCAATCAGCCCCAGCATTTT.